This T cell receptor (beta chain) was obtained from a study of T cell responses to AZD1222 COVID-19 vaccine. Assay used: immunoSEQ multiplex PCR; TCRdb lists only in-frame clones, some missing. The data contain roughly 120,000 clones, about nine tenths of them singletons. Trimming took 0 bases from V and 8 from J; bases not matched to a gene: 13. CDR1 and CDR2 (germline): LGHDT, YNNKEL (reference sequence). The CDR3 sequence is 18 residues long. Findings of the study overall: There were mostly white British donors and more females than males, and clonal diversity was possibly underestimated. Repertoires were obtained solely post-peak T cell response. At baseline, just five to seven AZD1222 recipients tested seropositive.

Remarks on this clone: Its antigen is not identified.

The chain combines TRBV3-1 (or the pseudogene TRBV3-2) with TRBJ2-1, with 10 positions matching TRBD2. Material: peripheral blood, obtained on day 0 of AZD1222 vaccination. This clonotype was obtained from an adult in good health. This CDR3 reads CASSQDWGAGGPEYEQFF. The CDR3 bases are TGTGCCAGCAGCCAAGATTGGGGAGCGGGAGGGCCCGAGTATGAGCAGTTCTTC.